Presented here are 21 T cell receptor beta chains from one specimen sequenced in a study of Tregs in tolerant kidney transplant recipients. Some clones are missing from TCRdb's copy, which holds only in-frame ones; the method was immunoSEQ multiplex PCR. The top ten hold under 4% of the sample, which has 15,000 to 20,000 clones, about three fifths seen once. These receptors have no identified antigens. Sequencing used Tregs from blood cultured with allogeneic cells. These receptors all stem from a human donor in good health.

This clone was picked up a small number of times. This rearrangement joins TRBV5-6 to TRBJ2-4; the D gene could be TRBD1 or TRBD2 (6 bases each). Germline values: CDR1 SGHDT, CDR2 YYEEEE. The CDR3 extends over 14 amino acids. With 4 bases removed from V and 7 bases from J, the gap between germline ends came to 15 bases. CDR3 DNA sequence: TGTGCCAGCAGCGTCCACGGGGGCTGGAACATTCAGTACTTC. It yields the protein CASSVHGGWNIQYF.

The V and J genes are TRBV2 and TRBJ2-7; a weak D match, TRBD1 (5 bases). V dropped 4 bases and J dropped 4 bases, with 14 bases sitting between them. This CDR3 region has 14 residues. CDR1 is SNHLY, CDR2 FYNNEI, per germline. CDR3 sequence (DNA): TGTGCCAGCAGTGTCCCCAGGGCGGAATACGAGCAGTACTTC. Amino acid sequence: CASSVPRAEYEQYF. Combining the CDR3 with reference TRBV2 and TRBJ2-7 gives the whole variable domain EPEVTQTPSHQVTQMGQEVILRCVPISNHLYFYWYRQILGQKVEFLVSFYNNEISEKSEIFDDQFSVERPDGSNFTLKIRSTKLEDSAMYFCASSVPRAEYEQYFGPGTRLTVT.

The gene calls are TRBV7-8 and TRBJ1-2; perhaps TRBD1 as D (6 bases). CDR3 length: 15 residues. CDR1 is SGHVS and CDR2 is FQNEAQ in the germline V gene. V was pared by 3 bases and J by 2 bases, with 13 bases between. CDR3 coding DNA: TGTGCCAGCAGCTTTCTCAGCAGGGGAAACTATGGCTACACCTTC. This encodes CASSFLSRGNYGYTF. Filled out from reference TRBV7-8 and TRBJ1-2, the complete variable domain reads GAGVSQSPRYKVAKRGQDVALRCDPISGHVSLFWYQQALGQGPEFLTYFQNEAQLDKSGLPSDRFFAERPEGSVSTLKIQRTQQEDSAVYLCASSFLSRGNYGYTFGSGTRLTVV.

The V and J genes are TRBV9 and TRBJ1-2; D possibly corresponds to TRBD1 (6 bases). V was shortened by 0 bases and J by 5 bases, with 14 bases between the two germline ends. Germline CDR1 reads SGDLS; CDR2 reads YYNGEE. The CDR3 has 15 residues. CDR3 protein: CASSVGAGEVYGYTF. The CDR3 nucleotides read TGTGCCAGCAGCGTAGGGGCAGGGGAAGTGTATGGCTACACCTTC.

The chain recombines TRBV14 with TRBJ2-3; D not resolved. The CDR3 runs to 15 residues. CDR1 SGHDN and CDR2 FVKESK come from the germline V gene. The V gene lost 3 bases and the J gene lost 2 bases, with 12 bases spanning the gap. CDR3 in amino acids: CASSQIAPLTDTQYF. The CDR3 nucleotides read TGTGCCAGCAGCCAGATCGCACCCCTCACAGATACGCAGTATTTT.

The V gene is TRBV7-6, the J gene TRBJ2-1, with TRBD2 matching over 15 bases. The CDR3 spans 16 residues. The V segment lost 4 bases and the J segment 10 bases; nucleotides outside the gene matches: 8. CDR1 and CDR2 from the germline V gene are SGHVS and FNYEAQ. CDR3 protein: CASSWGLAGGGSEQFF. The CDR3 bases are TGTGCCAGCAGCTGGGGACTAGCGGGGGGCGGAAGCGAGCAGTTCTTC.

This sequence joins TRBV5-1 and TRBJ2-5, with no clear D. The CDR3 extends over 15 amino acids. Trimming stripped 0 bases from V and 5 bases from J, with 14 bases between. CDR1 is SGHRS, CDR2 YFSETQ, per germline. This CDR3 is CASSLDDGVRETQYF. The DNA of the CDR3 is TGCGCCAGCAGCTTGGACGACGGAGTCCGGGAGACCCAGTACTTC.

The chain has TRBV7-8 and TRBJ1-1; maybe TRBD1 (6 bases). V was clipped by 5 bases and J by 1 base, with 20 bases between them. The CDR3 is 17 amino acids. Germline V CDR1 and CDR2: SGHVS, FQNEAQ. CDR3 bases: TGTGCCAGCAGCCCCAGTCCCGTAAGGGGGGCGAACACTGAAGCTTTCTTT. Residues: CASSPSPVRGANTEAFF.

The chain uses TRBV6-1 and TRBJ1-1; D not resolved. Per germline, CDR1 MNHNS and CDR2 SASEGT. Trimming pared 3 bases from V and 0 bases from J, leaving 2 bases between. This CDR3 is 12 amino acids long. CDR3 sequence: CASSELNTEAFF. For the CDR3, the DNA is TGTGCCAGCAGTGAGTTGAACACTGAAGCTTTCTTT.

The V and J genes are TRBV6-5 and TRBJ1-1; possible D gene TRBD1, 5 bases. CDR3 length: 15 residues. Germline CDR1 is MNHEY and CDR2 is SVGAGI. The V gene lost 1 base and the J gene lost 5 bases, with 14 bases spanning the gap. This chain's CDR3 is CASSYFGGVRTEAFF. Here the CDR3 DNA reads TGTGCCAGCAGTTACTTCGGGGGGGTTAGAACTGAAGCTTTCTTT.

The rearrangement uses TRBV10-3 and TRBJ1-2; weak D call: TRBD1 (6 bases). V gave up 10 bases and J gave up 3 bases, with 15 bases separating them. This CDR3 spans 13 amino acids. The germline V gene has CDR1 ENHRY and CDR2 SYGVKD. CDR3 residues: CATKVGGHYGYTF. CDR3 bases: TGTGCCACCAAGGTAGGGGGACACTATGGCTACACCTTC.

This rearrangement joins TRBV6-5 to TRBJ2-7, with D maybe TRBD2 (5 bases). The CDR3 is made up of 13 amino acids. Germline-derived CDR1 and CDR2 are MNHEY and SVGAGI. V was clipped by 5 bases and J by 2 bases, with 10 bases between them. The CDR3 protein is CASSRGPPYEQYF. The CDR3 DNA is TGTGCCAGCAGTCGAGGGCCCCCCTACGAGCAGTACTTC.

The chain joins TRBV5-1 to TRBJ2-6; 12 bases match TRBD1. The CDR3 spans 18 residues. Trimming cost V 0 bases and J 4 bases; bases outside gene matches: 5. CDR1 is SGHRS, CDR2 YFSETQ, per germline. The DNA for the CDR3 is TGCGCCAGCAGCTTGGAGGGACAGGGGGCGCCAGGGGCCAACGTCCTGACTTTC. It encodes CASSLEGQGAPGANVLTF.

The chain is built from TRBV5-1 and TRBJ2-5; no firm D call. CDR1 and CDR2 (germline): SGHRS, YFSETQ. V dropped 0 bases and J dropped 5 bases, with 5 bases sitting between them. The length of the CDR3 is 12 residues. The CDR3 DNA is TGCGCCAGCAGCTTGGCCGGGGAGACCCAGTACTTC. Translated, it gives CASSLAGETQYF.

J is TRBJ2-7 and V is TRBV20-1; D is unclear. The CDR3 covers 11 residues. The V end lost 1 base, the J end lost 9 bases, and 10 bases lay between the germline ends. Germline-derived CDR1 and CDR2 are DFQATT and SNEGSKA (reference sequence). The CDR3 sequence: CSARVGLVQYF. CDR3 coding DNA: TGCAGTGCTAGAGTAGGGCTGGTGCAGTACTTC.

J is TRBJ2-7 and V is TRBV5-6; possibly TRBD2 for D (6 bases). CDR1 and CDR2 from the germline V gene are SGHDT and YYEEEE. V was clipped by 1 base and J by 1 base, with 9 bases between them. The CDR3 is 14 amino acids. CDR3 loop: CASSLLGGSYEQYF. CDR3 nucleotides: TGTGCCAGCAGCTTGTTGGGGGGTTCCTACGAGCAGTACTTC.

This rearrangement joins TRBV5-8 to TRBJ1-2, with D perhaps TRBD1 (5 bases). V lost 4 bases, J lost 4 bases, and 11 bases lay in between. The CDR3 sequence is 13 residues long. The germline V gene encodes CDR1 SGHTS and CDR2 YDEGEE. The DNA for the CDR3 is TGTGCCAGCAGCCCGGGGACGGTCTATGGCTACACCTTC. Translation: CASSPGTVYGYTF.

V and J are TRBV10-3 and TRBJ1-1; TRBD1 aligns across 9 bases. The CDR3 contains 13 residues. Germline CDR1 ENHRY, CDR2 SYGVKD. Trimming removed 6 bases from V and 5 bases from J; junction bases left unmatched: 4. CDR3 DNA: TGTGCCATCAGGAGGACAGGGGAAACTGAAGCTTTCTTT. Translating it yields CAIRRTGETEAFF.

This sequence joins TRBV7-8 and TRBJ1-2, with a tentative D call TRBD1 (6 bases). The CDR3 has 17 amino acids. Trimming removed 4 bases at V and 0 bases at J, with 18 bases between. Germline V lookup: CDR1 SGHVS, CDR2 FQNEAQ. The CDR3 loop is CASSSPGQQLANYGYTF. CDR3 coding DNA: TGTGCCAGCAGCTCTCCGGGACAACAGTTAGCTAACTATGGCTACACCTTC.

There are a few counts of this clone. The chain joins TRBV18 to TRBJ2-7; possibly TRBD1 for D (5 bases). V was cut by 2 bases and J by 3 bases, with 8 bases left in between. Germline-derived CDR1 and CDR2 are KGHSH and LQKENI. The CDR3 runs 13 residues. The CDR3 sequence is CASSPRQNYEQYF. The CDR3 DNA reads as TGTGCCAGCTCACCAAGACAGAACTACGAGCAGTACTTC.

The chain recombines TRBV25-1 with TRBJ2-7; 8 bases agree with TRBD2. This CDR3 is built from 16 residues. The V and J ends lost 4 bases and 3 bases, in that order; junction bases with no gene match: 11. Germline V gives CDR1 MGHDK, CDR2 SYGVNS. DNA of the CDR3: TGTGCCAGCAGTGGTGAAGGGACTAGATCCTACTACGAGCAGTACTTC. Its translation is CASSGEGTRSYYEQYF.